This T cell receptor beta chain comes out of a study of tumor-infiltrating lymphocytes in primary liver carcinoma (dated by TCRdb to 2016 to 2017). At the level of the whole study: The five patients, three men and two women aged 30 to 69 years, had hepatocellular carcinoma (four) or combined HCC and intrahepatic cholangiocarcinoma (one). The tumors of the five patients were staged as T1-T3 N0M0, with maximum diameters ranging from roughly 4.2 to 10 cm. Each sample produced about 3.65 to 7.13 million productive TCRbeta reads, and read depth showed no significant difference between tissue types. For each liver tumor, the study sampled five regions along with adjacent normal tissue and blood, and applied TCRbeta repertoire sequencing, expression microarrays and whole-exome sequencing. A total of 35 specimens from 5 patients, comprising some 25 tumor regions, 5 adjacent noncancerous liver tissues and 5 peripheral blood samples, were covered by TCRbeta repertoire sequencing. To link TCRbeta repertoire diversity to the local molecular phenotype, the roughly 23 tumor region samples were profiled with Agilent mRNA microarrays. High reproducibility was observed for the technical replicate repertoires, with mean shared-clone rates about 0.92 and correlation coefficients above 0.98. Broader findings and caveats from the paper: Pairs of tumor regions showed greater repertoire overlap (mean 36%) than tumor-adjacent pairs (about 17%) or tumor-blood pairs (approximately 15%), which is consistent with antigen-driven expansion. Only the TCR beta chain was sequenced, which likely underestimates true repertoire diversity because unpaired alpha chains were not captured. Comparison of CD4+ and CD8+ T cell repertoires was precluded by the use of bulk unsorted samples. Only about 8-24% of top clones were present in all five regions of a tumor, suggesting spatial heterogeneity of tumor-infiltrating T cells. The top 250 clones accounted for a significantly greater share of the repertoire in tumors than in blood (p = 0.039). With just a handful of patients in the study, the authors point out that the findings should be validated in a larger study.

As concerns this clonotype: Which antigen it targets is not known. It has no much larger one-base neighbor in the sample; base qualities were not kept.

Starting from approximately 500 ng total RNA, TCRbeta-specific cDNA was produced by reverse transcription with a constant-region primer and ProtoScript II reverse transcriptase. Construction of the TCRbeta libraries relied on three nested rounds of multiplex PCR, following a slightly modified ARM-PCR procedure. A final 25-cycle PCR with Deep VentR polymerase added sample barcodes and Illumina adapters. Before sequencing, amplicons between 200 and 500 bp were purified from gel using a QIAquick gel extraction kit. TCRbeta amplicons were sequenced on an Illumina HiSeq 2500 with 250-bp paired-end reads. The authors' pipeline ran thus. Trimmomatic v0.33 was used to quality-trim the reads, and FLASH v1.2.11 was used to merge paired reads so that full CDR3 sequences could be recovered. MiGEC v1.2.1b assigned V, D and J germline segments to the rearranged TCRbeta sequences. Clonotype statistics and Shannon-Wiener diversity indices were calculated with VDJtools v1.0.0. Except for diversity analysis, only the 250 most abundant clonotypes of each sample were used in subsequent analyses to reduce sampling bias. Using fastp at Q25 and MiXCR, TCRdb reprocessed the public reads and kept productive beta chains. Identical CDR3 proteins give one entry, which carries the most common genes and DNA. TCRdb's processing, not the study's, gives the V and J calls here. This sample lists nearly 45,000 distinct CDR3 sequences; about three quarters were detected once. The ten largest clones capture about a fifth of the sample.

Total RNA and DNA were co-extracted from 20-30 mg of bulk tissue with the AllPrep DNA/RNA mini kit, without cell sorting. Roughly five patients with histopathologically diagnosed primary liver carcinoma underwent surgical resection in China between late 2015 and 2016. Chronic HBV infection was present in the patients, and the patients were treatment-naive at sampling. Each tumor was sampled at five spatially separated regions: the superior, inferior, left-lateral and right-lateral poles and the tumor centre. Histological examination found more than 75% viable tumor cells in every tumor sample. Pieces of fresh tumor and adjacent tissue were cut in half, with one half kept in RNAlater at -80 degrees C and the other half sent for histology. Input material: liver tumor tissue from sampling region 2. In the paper's terms, the cell subset or site label means: tumor region T2, inferior pole. The origin of this receptor is a middle-aged man with primary liver carcinoma and hepatitis B virus infection.

Here the CDR3 is given as CASSLPGTGYGYTF. The sequenced DNA: TGTGCCAGCAGCCTCCCAGGGACAGGCTATGGCTACACCTTC. The chain links TRBV11-1 with TRBJ1-2, and TRBD1 matches 8 of the central bases. Trimming leaves V shorter by 5 bases and J shorter by 4 bases, with the junction holding 6 bases beyond the gene matches. From its cysteine to its phenylalanine, the CDR3 spans 14 amino acids. Only the CDR3 portion is preserved as DNA: 42 bases, with reading frame beginning at the first base. CDR1 and CDR2, per the germline V gene (reference sequence), are SGHAT and FQDESV. The reference TRBV11-1 and TRBJ1-2 proteins fill in what lies around the CDR3, so the full variable domain reads EAEVAQSPRYKITEKSQAVAFWCDPISGHATLYWYRQILGQGPELLVQFQDESVVDDSQLPKDRFSAERLKGVDSTLKIQPAELGDSAMYLCASSLPGTGYGYTFGSGTRLTVV.